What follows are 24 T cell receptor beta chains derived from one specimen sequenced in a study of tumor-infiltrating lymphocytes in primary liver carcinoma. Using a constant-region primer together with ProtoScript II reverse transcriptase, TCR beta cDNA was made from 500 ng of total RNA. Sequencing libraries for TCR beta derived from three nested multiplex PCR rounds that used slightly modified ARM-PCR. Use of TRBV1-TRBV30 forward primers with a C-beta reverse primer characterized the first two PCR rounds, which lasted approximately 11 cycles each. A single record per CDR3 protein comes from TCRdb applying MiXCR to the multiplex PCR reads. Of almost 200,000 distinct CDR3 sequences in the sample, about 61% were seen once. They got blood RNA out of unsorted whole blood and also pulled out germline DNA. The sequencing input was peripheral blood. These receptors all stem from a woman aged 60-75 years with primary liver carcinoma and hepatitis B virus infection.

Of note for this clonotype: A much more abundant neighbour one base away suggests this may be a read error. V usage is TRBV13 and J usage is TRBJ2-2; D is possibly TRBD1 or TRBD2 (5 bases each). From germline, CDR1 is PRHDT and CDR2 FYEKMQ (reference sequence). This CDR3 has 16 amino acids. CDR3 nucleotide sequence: TGTGCCAGCACCAGCAACGGGGCTGCTGGCACCGGGGTGCTGTTTTTT. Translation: CASTSNGAAGTGVLFF.

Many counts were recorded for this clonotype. Here the CDR3 DNA reads TGTGCCAGCAGGGAGGGGGCGGGGTACAATGAGCAGTTCTTC. It translates to CASREGAGYNEQFF. The J gene is TRBJ2-1, the V gene TRBV6-6; D is possibly TRBD1 (7 bases). Per germline, CDR1 MNHNY and CDR2 SVGAGI (reference sequence). The CDR3 extends over 14 amino acids. Trimming pared 6 bases from V and 4 bases from J, leaving 13 bases between.

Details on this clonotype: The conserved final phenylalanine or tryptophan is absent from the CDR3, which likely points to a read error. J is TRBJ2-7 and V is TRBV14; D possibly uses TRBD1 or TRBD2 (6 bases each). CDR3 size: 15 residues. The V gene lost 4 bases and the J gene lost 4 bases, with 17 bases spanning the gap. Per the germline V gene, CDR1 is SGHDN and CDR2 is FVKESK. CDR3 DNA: TGTGCCAGCAGCCCCCAGGGGACTCTCGCATACGAGCAGTACTAC. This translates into CASSPQGTLAYEQYY.

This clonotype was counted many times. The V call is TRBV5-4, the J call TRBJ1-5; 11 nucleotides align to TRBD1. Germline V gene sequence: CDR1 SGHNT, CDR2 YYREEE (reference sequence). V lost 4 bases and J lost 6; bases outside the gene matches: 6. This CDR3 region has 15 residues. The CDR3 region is CASSMGGTGGQPQHF. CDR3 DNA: TGTGCCAGCAGCATGGGGGGGACAGGGGGTCAGCCCCAGCATTTT.

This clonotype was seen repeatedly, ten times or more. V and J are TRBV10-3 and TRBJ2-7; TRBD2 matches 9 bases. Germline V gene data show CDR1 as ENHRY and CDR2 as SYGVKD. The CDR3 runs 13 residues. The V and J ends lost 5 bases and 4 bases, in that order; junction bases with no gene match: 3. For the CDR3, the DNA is TGTGCCATCAGTTCGCGGGAGGGTTACGAGCAGTACTTC. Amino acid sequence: CAISSREGYEQYF.

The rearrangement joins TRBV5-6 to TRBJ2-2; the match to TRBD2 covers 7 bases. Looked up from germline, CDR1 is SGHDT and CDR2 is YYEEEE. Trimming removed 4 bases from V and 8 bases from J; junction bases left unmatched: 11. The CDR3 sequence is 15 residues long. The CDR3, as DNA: TGTGCCAGCAGCAACCTAGGGAGGGAAGCGGGGGAGCTGTTTTTT. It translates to CASSNLGREAGELFF. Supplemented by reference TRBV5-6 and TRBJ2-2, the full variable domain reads DAGVTQSPTHLIKTRGQQVTLRCSPKSGHDTVSWYQQALGQGPQFIFQYYEEEERQRGNFPDRFSGHQFPNYSSELNVNALLLGDSALYLCASSNLGREAGELFFGEGSRLTVL.

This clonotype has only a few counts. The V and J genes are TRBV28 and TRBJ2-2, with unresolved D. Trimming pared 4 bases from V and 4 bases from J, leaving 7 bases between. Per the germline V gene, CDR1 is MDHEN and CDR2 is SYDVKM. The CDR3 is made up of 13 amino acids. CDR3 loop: CASSSTATGELFF. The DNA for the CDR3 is TGTGCCAGCAGTTCGACGGCCACCGGGGAGCTGTTTTTT.

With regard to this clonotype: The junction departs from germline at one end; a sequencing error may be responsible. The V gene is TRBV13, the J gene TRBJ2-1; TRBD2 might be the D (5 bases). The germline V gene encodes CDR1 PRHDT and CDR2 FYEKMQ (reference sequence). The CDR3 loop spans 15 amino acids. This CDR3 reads CVSGFSSLSYNEQFF. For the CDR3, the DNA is TGTGTCAGCGGCTTCTCCAGCCTCTCCTACAATGAGCAGTTCTTC.

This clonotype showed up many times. In DNA form, the CDR3 reads TGTGCCAGCAGCCAGCAACGAGGCTCTGGGGCCAACGTCCTGACTTTC. Its protein is CASSQQRGSGANVLTF. This rearrangement joins TRBV4-2 to TRBJ2-6; D is unclear. Germline assignment: CDR1 LGHNA and CDR2 YNFKEQ. Trimming took off 3 bases at V and 0 bases at J, with 9 bases between the two ends. The CDR3 runs 16 residues.

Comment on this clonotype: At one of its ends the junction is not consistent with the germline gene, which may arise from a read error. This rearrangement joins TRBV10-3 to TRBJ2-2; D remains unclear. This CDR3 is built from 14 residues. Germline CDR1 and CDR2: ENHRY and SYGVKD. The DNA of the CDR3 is TGTGCCATCGGTACAGCGCGGAACACCAGGGAGCTGTTTTTT. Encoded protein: CAIGTARNTRELFF.

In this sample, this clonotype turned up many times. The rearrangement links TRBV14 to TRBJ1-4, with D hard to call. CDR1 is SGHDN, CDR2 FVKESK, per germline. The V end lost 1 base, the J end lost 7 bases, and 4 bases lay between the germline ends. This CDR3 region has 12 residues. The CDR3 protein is CASSQGVEKLFF. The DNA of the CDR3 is TGTGCCAGCAGCCAAGGCGTTGAAAAACTGTTTTTT.

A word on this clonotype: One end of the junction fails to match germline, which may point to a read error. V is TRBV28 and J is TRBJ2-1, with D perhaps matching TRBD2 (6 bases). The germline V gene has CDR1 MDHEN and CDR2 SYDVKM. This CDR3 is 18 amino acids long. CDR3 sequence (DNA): TGTACCAGCAGTACCAGTTTTGACTTCGGGGACTCATACAATGAGCAGTTCTTC. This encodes CTSSTSFDFGDSYNEQFF.

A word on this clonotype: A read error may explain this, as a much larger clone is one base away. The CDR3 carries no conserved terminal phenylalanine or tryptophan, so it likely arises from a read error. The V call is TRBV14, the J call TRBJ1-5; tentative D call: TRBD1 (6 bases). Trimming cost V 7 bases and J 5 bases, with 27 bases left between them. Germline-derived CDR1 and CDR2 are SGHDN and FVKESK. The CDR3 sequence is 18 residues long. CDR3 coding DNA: TGTGCCAGCATCACAAACTTTGGTTACAGGGCAGGGGATCAGCCCCAGCATTAT. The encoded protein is CASITNFGYRAGDQPQHY.

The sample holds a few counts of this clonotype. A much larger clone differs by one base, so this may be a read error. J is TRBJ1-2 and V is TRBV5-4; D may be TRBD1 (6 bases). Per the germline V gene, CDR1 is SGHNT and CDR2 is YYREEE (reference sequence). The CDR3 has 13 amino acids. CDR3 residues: CVSRGRGDYGYTF. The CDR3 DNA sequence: TGTGTCAGCAGGGGACGGGGAGACTATGGCTACACCTTC.

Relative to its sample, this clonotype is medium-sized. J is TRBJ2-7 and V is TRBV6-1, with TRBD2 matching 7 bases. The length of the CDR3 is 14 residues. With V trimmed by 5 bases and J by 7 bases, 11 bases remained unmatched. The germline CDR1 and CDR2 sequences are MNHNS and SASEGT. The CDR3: CASSLTSATTEQYF. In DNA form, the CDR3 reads TGTGCCAGCAGTTTAACTAGCGCTACTACGGAGCAGTACTTC.

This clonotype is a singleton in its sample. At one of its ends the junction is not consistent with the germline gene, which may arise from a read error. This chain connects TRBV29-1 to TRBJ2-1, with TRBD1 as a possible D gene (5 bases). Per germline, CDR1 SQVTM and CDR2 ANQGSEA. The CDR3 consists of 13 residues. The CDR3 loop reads CGVQGGRRNEQFF. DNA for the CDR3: TGCGGCGTGCAGGGCGGACGCAGAAATGAGCAGTTCTTC.

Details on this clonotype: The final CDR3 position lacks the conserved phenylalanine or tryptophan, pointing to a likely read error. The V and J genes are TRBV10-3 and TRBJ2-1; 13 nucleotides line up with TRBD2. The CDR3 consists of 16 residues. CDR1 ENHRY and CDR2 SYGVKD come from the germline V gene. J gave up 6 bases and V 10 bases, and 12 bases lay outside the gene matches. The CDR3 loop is CATELAGGLGRNEQFL. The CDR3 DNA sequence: TGTGCCACGGAACTAGCGGGAGGGCTAGGTCGCAATGAGCAGTTCCTC.

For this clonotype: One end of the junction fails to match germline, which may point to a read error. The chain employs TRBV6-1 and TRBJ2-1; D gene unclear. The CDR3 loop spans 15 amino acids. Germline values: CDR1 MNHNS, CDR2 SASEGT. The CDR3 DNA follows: TGTGTCAGCAGTCCGCATGACGGAGCCTACAATGAGCAGTTCTTC. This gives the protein CVSSPHDGAYNEQFF.

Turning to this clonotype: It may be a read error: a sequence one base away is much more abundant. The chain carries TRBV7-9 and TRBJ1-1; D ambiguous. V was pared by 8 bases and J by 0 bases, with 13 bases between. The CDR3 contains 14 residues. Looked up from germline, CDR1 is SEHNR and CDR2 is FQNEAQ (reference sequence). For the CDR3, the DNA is TGTGCCAGCGGCCTCACGGTGGTGAACACTGAAGCTTTCTTT. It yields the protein CASGLTVVNTEAFF. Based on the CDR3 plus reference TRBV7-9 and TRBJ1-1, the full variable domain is DTGVSQNPRHKITKRGQNVTFRCDPISEHNRLYWYRQTLGQGPEFLTYFQNEAQLEKSRLLSDRFSAERPKGSFSTLEIQRTEQGDSAMYLCASGLTVVNTEAFFGQGTRLTVV.

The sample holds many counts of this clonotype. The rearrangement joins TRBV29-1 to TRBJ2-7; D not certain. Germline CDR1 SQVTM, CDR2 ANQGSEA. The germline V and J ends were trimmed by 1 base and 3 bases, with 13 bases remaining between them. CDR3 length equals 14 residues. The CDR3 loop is CSVEGGRSGYEQYF. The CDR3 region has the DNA TGCAGCGTTGAAGGGGGTCGGTCGGGCTACGAGCAGTACTTC.

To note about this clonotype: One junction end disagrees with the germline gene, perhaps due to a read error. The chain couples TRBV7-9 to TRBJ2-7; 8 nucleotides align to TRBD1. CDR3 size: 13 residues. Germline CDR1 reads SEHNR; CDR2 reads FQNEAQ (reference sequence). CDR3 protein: CASHRQGHNEHYF. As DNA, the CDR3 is TGTGCCAGCCACCGACAGGGGCACAACGAGCACTACTTC.

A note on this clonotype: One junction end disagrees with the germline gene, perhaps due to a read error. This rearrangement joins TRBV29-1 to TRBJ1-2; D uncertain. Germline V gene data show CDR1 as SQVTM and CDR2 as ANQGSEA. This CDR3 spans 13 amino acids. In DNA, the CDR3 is TGCAGCGCTACCGGCCTCGGAGGGTCAGGCTACAGCTTC. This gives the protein CSATGLGGSGYSF.

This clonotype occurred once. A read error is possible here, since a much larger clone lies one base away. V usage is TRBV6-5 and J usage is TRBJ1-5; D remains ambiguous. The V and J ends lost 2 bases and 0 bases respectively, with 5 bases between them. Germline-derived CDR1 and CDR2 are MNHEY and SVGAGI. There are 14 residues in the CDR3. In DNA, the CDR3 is TGTGCCAGCAGTTACCATTATAGCAATCAGCCCCAGCATTTT. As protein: CASSYHYSNQPQHF.

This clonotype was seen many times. The CDR3 protein is CSVVVVSGANVLTF. CDR3 nucleotides: TGCAGCGTTGTCGTGGTCTCTGGGGCCAACGTCCTGACTTTC. The chain has TRBV29-1 and TRBJ2-6; D not resolved. V was clipped by 4 bases and J by 0 bases, with 7 bases between them. From germline, CDR1 is SQVTM and CDR2 ANQGSEA. The CDR3 spans 14 residues.